This TCR beta chain was retrieved from a study of blood T cell repertoires in COVID-19. About the research overall: Samples representing acute and convalescent COVID-19 were sourced from the United States, Italy and Spain. In each case, the material was cDNA or gDNA derived from T cells, B-cell-depleted T cells, or PBMCs.

The CDR3 contains 13 residues. V was clipped by 6 bases and J by 2 bases, with 9 bases between them. Looked up from germline, CDR1 is MNHEY and CDR2 is SMNVEV (reference sequence). Seattle patients were enrolled while actively infected and followed longitudinally. This clone showed up just once. Original handling: For nucleated cells, counts were estimated from reference gene primer amplification. TCRdb keeps only in-frame clones here, not all; method: immunoSEQ multiplex PCR. Clone size and the V and J calls come from that table; the DNA yielded D and trimming. Of over 400,000 clones in the sample, around 90% were seen once.

The clonotype originates from a woman between 50 and 59 years old with COVID-19, enrolled during active disease. Sequences were obtained from peripheral blood. The rearrangement uses TRBV27 and TRBJ2-3, with D perhaps matching TRBD1 (5 bases). The CDR3 DNA follows: TGTGCCAGCAGACAGGAGACCACAGATACGCAGTATTTT. Its protein is CASRQETTDTQYF.